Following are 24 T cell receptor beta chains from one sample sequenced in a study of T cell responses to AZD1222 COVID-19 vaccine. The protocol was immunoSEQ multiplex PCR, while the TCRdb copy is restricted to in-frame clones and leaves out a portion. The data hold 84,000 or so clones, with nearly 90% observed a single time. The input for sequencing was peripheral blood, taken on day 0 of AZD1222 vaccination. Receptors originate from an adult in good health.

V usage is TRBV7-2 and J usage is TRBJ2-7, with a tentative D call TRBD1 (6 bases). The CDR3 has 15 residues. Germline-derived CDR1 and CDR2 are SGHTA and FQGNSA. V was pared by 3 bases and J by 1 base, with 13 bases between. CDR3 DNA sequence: TGTGCCAGCAGCTTGGGGGCAGGAGTATCCTACGAGCAGTACTTC. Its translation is CASSLGAGVSYEQYF.

CDR3 DNA: TGTGCCAGCAGCTCCGAGTTGGGTGCCACCTGGTCCGAGCAGTACTTC. Translated, it gives CASSSELGATWSEQYF. The chain employs TRBV9 and TRBJ2-7, with no clear D. V gave up 4 bases and J gave up 6 bases, with 23 bases separating them. The V gene's germline CDR1 is SGDLS and CDR2 YYNGEE. The CDR3 runs to 16 residues.

CDR3 coding DNA: TGTGCCACCAGGGACAGGGTGGGCAATGAGCAGTTCTTC. Its protein is CATRDRVGNEQFF. The V and J genes are TRBV24-1 and TRBJ2-1; 8 bases are shared with TRBD1. Germline V gene data show CDR1 as KGHDR and CDR2 as SFDVKD. Unmatched junction bases numbered 4, after V lost 7 bases and J lost 6 bases. The CDR3 length is 13 residues.

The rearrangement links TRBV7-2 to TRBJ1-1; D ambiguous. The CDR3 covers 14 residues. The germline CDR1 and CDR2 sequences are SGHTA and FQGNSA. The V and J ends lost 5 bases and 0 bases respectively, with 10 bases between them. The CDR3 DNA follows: TGTGCCAGCAGCATAAGGACGTTGAACACTGAAGCTTTCTTT. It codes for CASSIRTLNTEAFF.

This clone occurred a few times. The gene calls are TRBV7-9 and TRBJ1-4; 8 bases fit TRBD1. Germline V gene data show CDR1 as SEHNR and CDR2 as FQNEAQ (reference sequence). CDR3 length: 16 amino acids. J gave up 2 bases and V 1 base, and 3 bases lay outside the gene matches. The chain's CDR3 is CASSLGTGMTNEKLFF. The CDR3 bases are TGTGCCAGCAGCTTAGGGACAGGGATGACTAATGAAAAACTGTTTTTT.

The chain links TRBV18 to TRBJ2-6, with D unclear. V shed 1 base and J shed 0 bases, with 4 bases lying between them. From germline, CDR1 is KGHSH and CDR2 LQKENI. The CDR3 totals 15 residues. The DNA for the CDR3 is TGTGCCAGCTCACCACTCCCCTCTGGGGCCAACGTCCTGACTTTC. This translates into CASSPLPSGANVLTF.

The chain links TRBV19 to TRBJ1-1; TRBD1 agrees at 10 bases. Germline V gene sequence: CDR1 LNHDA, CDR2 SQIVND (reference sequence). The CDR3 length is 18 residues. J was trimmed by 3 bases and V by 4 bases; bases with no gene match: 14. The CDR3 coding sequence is TGTGCCAGTAGTACCCCGGGACAGGGGAAGAGGATGGACACTGAAGCTTTCTTT. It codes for CASSTPGQGKRMDTEAFF.

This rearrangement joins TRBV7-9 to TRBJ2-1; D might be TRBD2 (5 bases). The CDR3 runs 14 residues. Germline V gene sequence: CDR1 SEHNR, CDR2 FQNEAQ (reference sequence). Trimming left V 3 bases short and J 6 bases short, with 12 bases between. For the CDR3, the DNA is TGTGCCAGCAGCTTGGGGAGCCCCGGCAATGAGCAGTTCTTC. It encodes CASSLGSPGNEQFF. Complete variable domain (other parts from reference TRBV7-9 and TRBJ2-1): DTGVSQNPRHKITKRGQNVTFRCDPISEHNRLYWYRQTLGQGPEFLTYFQNEAQLEKSRLLSDRFSAERPKGSFSTLEIQRTEQGDSAMYLCASSLGSPGNEQFFGPGTRLTVL.

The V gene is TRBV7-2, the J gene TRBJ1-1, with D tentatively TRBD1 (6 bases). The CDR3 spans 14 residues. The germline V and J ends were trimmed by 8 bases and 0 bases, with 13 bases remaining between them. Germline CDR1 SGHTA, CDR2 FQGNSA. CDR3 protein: CASRGGSMNTEAFF. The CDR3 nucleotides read TGTGCCAGCCGGGGGGGCAGTATGAACACTGAAGCTTTCTTT.

CDR3 loop: CASSQWGAVGSPLHF. The CDR3 DNA reads TGTGCCAGCAGCCAATGGGGGGCGGTGGGTTCACCCCTCCACTTT. V and J are TRBV3-1 (or the pseudogene TRBV3-2) and TRBJ1-6, with a possible D match to TRBD1 (6 bases). V lost 2 bases, J lost 9 bases, and 14 bases lay in between. Germline values: CDR1 LGHDT, CDR2 YNNKEL (reference sequence). The CDR3 has 15 residues.

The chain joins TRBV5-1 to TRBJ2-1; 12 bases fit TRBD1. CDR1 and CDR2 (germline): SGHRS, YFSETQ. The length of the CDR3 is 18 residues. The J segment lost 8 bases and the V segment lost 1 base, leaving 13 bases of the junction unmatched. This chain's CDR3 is CASSLLGTGGSVRHEQFF. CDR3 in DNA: TGCGCCAGCAGCTTGCTTGGGACAGGGGGCAGCGTGCGCCATGAGCAGTTCTTC.

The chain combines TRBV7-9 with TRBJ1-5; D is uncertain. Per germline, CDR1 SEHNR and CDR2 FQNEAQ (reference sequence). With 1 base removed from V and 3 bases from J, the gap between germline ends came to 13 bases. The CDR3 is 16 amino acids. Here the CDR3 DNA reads TGTGCCAGCAGCTTAGGGGCCTCAGGCCCCAATCAGCCCCAGCATTTT. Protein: CASSLGASGPNQPQHF.

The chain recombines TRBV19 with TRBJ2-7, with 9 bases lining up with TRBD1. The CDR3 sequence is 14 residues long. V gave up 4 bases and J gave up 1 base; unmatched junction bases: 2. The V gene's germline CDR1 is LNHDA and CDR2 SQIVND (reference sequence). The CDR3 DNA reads TGTGCCAGTAGTACCGGACAGGGGTCCTACGAGCAGTACTTC. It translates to CASSTGQGSYEQYF. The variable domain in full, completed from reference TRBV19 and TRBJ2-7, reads DGGITQSPKYLFRKEGQNVTLSCEQNLNHDAMYWYRQDPGQGLRLIYYSQIVNDFQKGDIAEGYSVSREKKESFPLTVTSAQKNPTAFYLCASSTGQGSYEQYFGPGTRLTVT.

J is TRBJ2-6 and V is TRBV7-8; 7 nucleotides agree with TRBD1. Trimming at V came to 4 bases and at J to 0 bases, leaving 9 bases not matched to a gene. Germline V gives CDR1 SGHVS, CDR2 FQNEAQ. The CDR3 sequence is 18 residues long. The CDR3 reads CASSSRTGASSGANVLTF. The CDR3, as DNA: TGTGCCAGCAGCTCGAGGACAGGAGCCAGCTCTGGGGCCAACGTCCTGACTTTC.

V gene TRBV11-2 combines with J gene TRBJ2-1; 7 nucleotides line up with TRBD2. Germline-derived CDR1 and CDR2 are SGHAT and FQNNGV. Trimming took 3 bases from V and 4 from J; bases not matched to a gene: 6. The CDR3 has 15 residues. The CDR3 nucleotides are TGTGCCAGCAGCTTTGGCGGGAGCAGTTACAATGAGCAGTTCTTC. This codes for CASSFGGSSYNEQFF.

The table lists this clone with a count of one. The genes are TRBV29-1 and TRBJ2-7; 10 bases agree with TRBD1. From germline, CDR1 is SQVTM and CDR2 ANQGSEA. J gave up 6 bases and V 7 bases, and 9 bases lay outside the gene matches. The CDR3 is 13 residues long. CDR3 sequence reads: CSAEGTGATEQYF. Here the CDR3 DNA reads TGCAGCGCTGAGGGGACAGGGGCGACCGAGCAGTACTTC.

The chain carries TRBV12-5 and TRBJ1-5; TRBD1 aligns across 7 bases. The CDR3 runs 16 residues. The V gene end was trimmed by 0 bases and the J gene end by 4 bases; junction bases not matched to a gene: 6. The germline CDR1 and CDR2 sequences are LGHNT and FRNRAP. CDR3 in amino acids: CASGLVLGQENQPQHF. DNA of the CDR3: TGTGCTAGTGGTTTGGTTCTTGGACAGGAAAATCAGCCCCAGCATTTT. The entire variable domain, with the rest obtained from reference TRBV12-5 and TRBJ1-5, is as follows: DARVTQTPRHKVTEMGQEVTMRCQPILGHNTVFWYRQTMMQGLELLAYFRNRAPLDDSGMPKDRFSAEMPDATLATLKIQPSEPRDSAVYFCASGLVLGQENQPQHFGDGTRLSIL.

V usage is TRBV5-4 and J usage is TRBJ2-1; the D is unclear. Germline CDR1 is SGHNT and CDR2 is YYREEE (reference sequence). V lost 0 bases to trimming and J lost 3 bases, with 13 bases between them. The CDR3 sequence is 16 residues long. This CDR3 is CASSLAVRRYYNEQFF. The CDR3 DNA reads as TGTGCCAGCAGCTTGGCCGTGAGAAGATACTACAATGAGCAGTTCTTC.

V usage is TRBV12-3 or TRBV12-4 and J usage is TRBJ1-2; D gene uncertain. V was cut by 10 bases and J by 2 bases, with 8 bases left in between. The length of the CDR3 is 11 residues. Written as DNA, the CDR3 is TGTGCCATCGAGGGAAACTATGGCTACACCTTC. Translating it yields CAIEGNYGYTF.

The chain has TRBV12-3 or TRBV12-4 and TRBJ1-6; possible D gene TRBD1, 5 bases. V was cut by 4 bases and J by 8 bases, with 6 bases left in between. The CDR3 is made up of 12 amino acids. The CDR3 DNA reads TGTGCCAGCAGTTCGGGGGATTCACCCCTCCACTTT. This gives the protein CASSSGDSPLHF.

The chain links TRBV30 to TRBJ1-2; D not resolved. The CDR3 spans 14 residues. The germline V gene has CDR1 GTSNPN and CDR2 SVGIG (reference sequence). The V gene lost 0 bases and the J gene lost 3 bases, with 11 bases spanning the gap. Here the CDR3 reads CAWSVTGRYYGYTF. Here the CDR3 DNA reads TGTGCCTGGAGTGTAACGGGCAGGTACTATGGCTACACCTTC.

CDR3 loop: CASRGGVYTDTQYF. CDR3 bases: TGTGCCAGCAGAGGAGGGGTTTACACAGATACGCAGTATTTT. The chain has TRBV6-5 and TRBJ2-3; D is possibly TRBD2 (6 bases). The germline CDR1 and CDR2 sequences are MNHEY and SVGAGI. This CDR3 region has 14 residues. Trimming took off 6 bases at V and 2 bases at J, with 12 bases between the two ends.

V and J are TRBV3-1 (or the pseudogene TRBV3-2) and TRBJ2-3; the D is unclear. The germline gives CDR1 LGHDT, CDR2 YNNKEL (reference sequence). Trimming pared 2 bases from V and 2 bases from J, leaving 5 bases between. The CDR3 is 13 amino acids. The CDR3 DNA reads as TGTGCCAGCAGCCAACTATTCACAGATACGCAGTATTTT. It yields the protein CASSQLFTDTQYF.

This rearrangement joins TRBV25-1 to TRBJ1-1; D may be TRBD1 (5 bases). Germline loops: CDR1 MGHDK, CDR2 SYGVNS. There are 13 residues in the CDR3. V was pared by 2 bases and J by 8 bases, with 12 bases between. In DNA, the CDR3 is TGTGCCAGCAGTGAAGAGAGGGGAGCCGAAGCTTTCTTT. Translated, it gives CASSEERGAEAFF. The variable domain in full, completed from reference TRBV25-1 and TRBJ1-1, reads EADIYQTPRYLVIGTGKKITLECSQTMGHDKMYWYQQDPGMELHLIHYSYGVNSTEKGDLSSESTVSRIRTEHFPLTLESARPSHTSQYLCASSEERGAEAFFGQGTRLTVV.